Each of the 27 T cell receptor beta chains below was sequenced from the same sample in a study of cytomegalovirus exposure and HLA in healthy donors. With 60 Vbeta and 13 Jbeta primers, the PCR was carried out. Clones were sequenced by immunoSEQ multiplex PCR, and TCRdb holds only the in-frame ones, with some missing. The repertoire includes nearly 70,000 clones, roughly 74% of them detected once, and over 8.5% sits in the top ten. Sample: PBMCs. These TCRs come from a woman aged 55-75 years in good health and CMV-seropositive.

The chain recombines TRBV4-1 with TRBJ1-5; D remains ambiguous. The CDR3 is 14 amino acids. The ends were cut back, 1 base at V and 1 base at J, with 5 bases in the middle. From germline, CDR1 is MGHRA and CDR2 YSYEKL. The CDR3 DNA reads TGCGCCAGCAGCCAAGCCTTCAGCAATCAGCCCCAGCATTTT. It translates to CASSQAFSNQPQHF.

The rearrangement uses TRBV7-9 and TRBJ2-5; 12 positions match TRBD2. Per the germline V gene, CDR1 is SEHNR and CDR2 is FQNEAQ (reference sequence). V lost 1 base to trimming and J lost 5 bases; unmatched junction nucleotides: 11. The CDR3 spans 18 residues. As DNA, the CDR3 is TGTGCCAGCAGCTTAGGACTAGCGGGAGCGGCCTCGCCGGAGACCCAGTACTTC. This encodes CASSLGLAGAASPETQYF.

The rearrangement joins TRBV9 to TRBJ1-1; D gene uncertain. This CDR3 comprises 15 residues. Germline CDR1 and CDR2: SGDLS and YYNGEE. V gave up 4 bases and J gave up 5 bases, with 18 bases separating them. The CDR3 region is CASSPTNAPGTEAFF. The CDR3 region has the DNA TGTGCCAGCAGCCCCACAAATGCCCCGGGGACTGAAGCTTTCTTT.

About this clone: The conserved phenylalanine or tryptophan normally closing the CDR3 is absent here, so this likely arose from a read error. This chain uses TRBV6-5 with TRBJ1-2; TRBD1 matches at 10 bases. With 2 bases clipped from V and 4 bases from J, the junction kept 1 base outside the gene matches. CDR1 is MNHEY, CDR2 SVGAGI, per germline. This CDR3 region has 14 residues. The CDR3 protein is CASSYGDRGYGYTV. The CDR3 DNA is TGTGCCAGCAGTTACGGGGACAGGGGCTATGGCTACACCGTC.

The chain joins TRBV21-1 to TRBJ1-2; the table calls TRBD1, which could not be checked here. TRBV21-1 is marked as a pseudogene. This CDR3 is 16 amino acids long. The CDR3 bases are TGTGCCAGCAGCAAGGGGGACAGGGGGCGCCGATATGGCTACACCTTC. Translation: CASSKGDRGRRYGYTF.

CDR3 sequence reads: CASSYRFDTEAFF. The CDR3 DNA reads TGTGCCAGCAGCTACCGGTTCGACACTGAAGCTTTCTTT. This chain uses TRBV11-2 with TRBJ1-1; D uncertain. This CDR3 is built from 13 residues. V was trimmed by 4 bases and J by 3 bases, leaving 9 bases between them. CDR1 and CDR2 from the germline V gene are SGHAT and FQNNGV.

The V and J genes are TRBV30 and TRBJ1-3; D may be TRBD1 (6 bases). Germline V gives CDR1 GTSNPN, CDR2 SVGIG (reference sequence). There are 15 residues in the CDR3. The ends were cut back, 1 base at V and 0 bases at J, with 10 bases in the middle. The CDR3 loop is CAWSGQEISGNTIYF. The CDR3 nucleotides read TGTGCCTGGAGTGGACAGGAAATCTCTGGAAACACCATATATTTT.

This clone was recorded only once. The rearrangement uses TRBV4-1 and TRBJ2-7, with 8 bases lining up with TRBD1. CDR3 length: 13 amino acids. The J segment lost 5 bases and the V segment lost 4 bases, leaving 4 bases of the junction unmatched. Germline CDR1 and CDR2: MGHRA and YSYEKL. The CDR3 loop reads CASSRDRKDEQYF. The DNA of the CDR3 is TGCGCCAGCAGCCGGGACAGGAAGGACGAGCAGTACTTC.

This clone was counted once. CDR3 residues: CASSTGQDYEQYF. In nucleotides, the CDR3 is TGTGCCAGCTCCACCGGACAGGACTACGAGCAGTACTTC. The chain links TRBV18 to TRBJ2-7, with 7 bases identical to TRBD1. V lost 6 bases and J lost 3; bases outside the gene matches: 5. In germline, CDR1 is KGHSH, CDR2 LQKENI. The CDR3 totals 13 residues. Looking up the rest from reference TRBV18 and TRBJ2-7 gives the full variable domain: NAGVMQNPRHLVRRRGQEARLRCSPMKGHSHVYWYRQLPEEGLKFMVYLQKENIIDESGMPKERFSAEFPKEGPSILRIQQVVRGDSAAYFCASSTGQDYEQYFGPGTRLTVT.

The V gene is TRBV6-5, the J gene TRBJ1-4; D may be TRBD1 (6 bases). V lost 7 bases to trimming and J lost 6 bases, with 18 bases between them. This CDR3 has 15 amino acids. Germline V gene sequence: CDR1 MNHEY, CDR2 SVGAGI. The CDR3 nucleotides are TGTGCCAGCACCTATAAGGGGGGGATTCATGAAAAACTGTTTTTT. Protein product: CASTYKGGIHEKLFF.

The CDR3 spells CASSLYGKGTNTEAFF. CDR3 coding DNA: TGTGCCAGCAGTTTATATGGTAAGGGGACAAACACTGAAGCTTTCTTT. This chain uses TRBV28 with TRBJ1-1, with D maybe TRBD1 (6 bases). The CDR3 contains 16 residues. Germline CDR1 and CDR2: MDHEN and SYDVKM. V shed 1 base and J shed 2 bases, with 14 bases lying between them.

This clone has only one observation. The V and J genes are TRBV15 and TRBJ2-7, with D maybe TRBD1 (5 bases). V lost 0 bases, J lost 3 bases, and 6 bases lay in between. From germline, CDR1 is LNHNV and CDR2 YYDKDF (reference sequence). The CDR3 loop spans 13 amino acids. CDR3 loop: CATSRDRDYEQYF. For the CDR3, the DNA is TGTGCCACCAGCAGAGACAGGGACTACGAGCAGTACTTC.

This clone was counted a few times. The chain links TRBV5-1 to TRBJ1-6, with D unresolved. Trimming removed 1 base from V and 4 bases from J, with 3 bases in between. The CDR3 is 13 residues long. Germline V gene data show CDR1 as SGHRS and CDR2 as YFSETQ. CDR3 sequence (DNA): TGCGCCAGCAGCTTGTCTTATAATTCACCCCTCCACTTT. Protein: CASSLSYNSPLHF.

This chain uses TRBV7-6 with TRBJ2-7; the match to TRBD2 covers 7 bases. The CDR3 is 14 residues long. The germline gives CDR1 SGHVS, CDR2 FNYEAQ. Trimming took 0 bases from V and 6 from J; bases not matched to a gene: 5. CDR3 nucleotide sequence: TGTGCCAGCAGCTTAGCCGCCGGGGGGACCGAGCAGTACTTC. Protein product: CASSLAAGGTEQYF.

V and J are TRBV19 and TRBJ1-5, with 7 bases aligning to TRBD1. Germline assignment: CDR1 LNHDA and CDR2 SQIVND (reference sequence). This CDR3 has 14 residues. The trim removed 6 bases at V and 4 bases at J, leaving 6 bases unmatched. The chain's CDR3 is CASRLGTENQPQHF. The CDR3 DNA reads as TGTGCCAGTAGGCTGGGGACAGAGAATCAGCCCCAGCATTTT.

The rearrangement uses TRBV30 and TRBJ2-3, with TRBD1 as a possible D gene (7 bases). Between the trimmed V and J ends, which lost 7 bases and 6 bases, there was a span of 14 bases. The CDR3 extends over 12 amino acids. Germline V gives CDR1 GTSNPN, CDR2 SVGIG (reference sequence). CDR3 DNA: TGTGCCTTCACAGGGGCGGGGGATACGCAGTATTTT. Residues: CAFTGAGDTQYF.

The chain recombines TRBV30 with TRBJ1-5; 8 positions agree with TRBD1. Germline loops: CDR1 GTSNPN, CDR2 SVGIG (reference sequence). This CDR3 contains 14 residues. V shed 2 bases, J shed 9 bases, and the junction held 9 bases outside the gene matches. Here the CDR3 DNA reads TGTGCCTGGAGTTTGACAGGGGCAGATCGGCCCCAGCATTTT. Amino acid sequence: CAWSLTGADRPQHF.

The chain employs TRBV30 and TRBJ1-5; 10 bases align to TRBD1. V was pared by 3 bases and J by 7 bases, with 6 bases of the junction left unmatched. CDR1 is GTSNPN, CDR2 SVGIG, per germline (reference sequence). There are 14 residues in the CDR3. The DNA for the CDR3 is TGTGCCTGGAGAGGGACAGGGGAGAGGCAGCCCCAGCATTTT. Its translation: CAWRGTGERQPQHF.

The V gene is TRBV2, the J gene TRBJ1-5, with 7 bases fitting TRBD1. The J segment lost 6 bases and the V segment lost 8 bases, leaving 7 bases of the junction unmatched. There are 13 residues in the CDR3. Germline CDR1 SNHLY, CDR2 FYNNEI. The CDR3 loop reads CASGDTGVQPQHF. As DNA, the CDR3 is TGTGCCAGCGGGGATACAGGGGTTCAGCCCCAGCATTTT.

This clone was seen more than once but under ten times. The gene calls are TRBV7-2 and TRBJ1-4; 9 bases agree with TRBD1. V lost 5 bases and J lost 8; bases outside the gene matches: 6. CDR1 is SGHTA, CDR2 FQGNSA, per germline. The CDR3 contains 14 residues. CDR3 in DNA: TGTGCCAGCAGCCTAAGGACAGGGGAAGAAAAACTGTTTTTT. Protein: CASSLRTGEEKLFF.

The chain is built from TRBV10-3 and TRBJ2-3; D unclear. The V end was cut by 0 bases, the J end by 0 bases, with 7 bases between. This CDR3 contains 15 residues. Germline-derived CDR1 and CDR2 are ENHRY and SYGVKD. The CDR3 DNA sequence: TGTGCCATCAGTGAGTCCCGGAGCAGCACAGATACGCAGTATTTT. It is translated as CAISESRSSTDTQYF.

The V gene is TRBV18, the J gene TRBJ1-2; unclear D gene. CDR1 KGHSH and CDR2 LQKENI come from the germline V gene. Trimming pared 6 bases from V and 0 bases from J, leaving 8 bases between. The CDR3 runs 13 residues. The CDR3 region has the DNA TGTGCCAGCTCCCCCGGGACTAACTATGGCTACACCTTC. It yields the protein CASSPGTNYGYTF.

This chain joins TRBV10-1 and TRBJ1-6, with D perhaps matching TRBD1 (6 bases). Trimming cost V 5 bases and J 7 bases, with 12 bases left between them. The CDR3 is 14 residues long. CDR1 is WNHNN and CDR2 is SYGVQD in the germline V gene (reference sequence). CDR3 protein: CASSRDTENSPLHF. CDR3 nucleotide sequence: TGCGCCAGCAGTCGGGACACCGAAAATTCACCCCTCCACTTT.

The chain couples TRBV27 to TRBJ1-4; TRBD1 aligns across 8 bases. V dropped 0 bases and J dropped 7; count of bases not matched to a gene: 4. This CDR3 spans 15 amino acids. CDR1 MNHEY and CDR2 SMNVEV come from the germline V gene (reference sequence). The CDR3 loop reads CASSLSRRGREKLFF. In nucleotides, the CDR3 is TGTGCCAGCAGTTTATCGCGCAGGGGGCGTGAAAAACTGTTTTTT. Looking up the rest from reference TRBV27 and TRBJ1-4 gives the full variable domain: EAQVTQNPRYLITVTGKKLTVTCSQNMNHEYMSWYRQDPGLGLRQIYYSMNVEVTDKGDVPEGYKVSRKEKRNFPLILESPSPNQTSLYFCASSLSRRGREKLFFGSGTQLSVL.

The rearrangement uses TRBV30 and TRBJ2-3, with TRBD1 as a possible D gene (6 bases). Germline V gene data show CDR1 as GTSNPN and CDR2 as SVGIG (reference sequence). CDR3 length: 12 residues. Trimming removed 4 bases from V and 1 base from J, with 6 bases in between. This CDR3 reads CAWNRGTDTQYF. In DNA form, the CDR3 reads TGTGCCTGGAACAGGGGCACAGATACGCAGTATTTT.

The chain uses TRBV30 and TRBJ2-7, with unresolved D. V was trimmed by 2 bases and J by 3 bases, leaving 5 bases between them. CDR1 is GTSNPN, CDR2 SVGIG, per germline (reference sequence). This CDR3 has 11 amino acids. CDR3: CAWSHNYEQYF. For the CDR3, the DNA is TGTGCCTGGAGTCACAACTACGAGCAGTACTTC.

This clone turned up a few times. The chain uses TRBV10-3 and TRBJ1-1, with D possibly being TRBD1 (6 bases). CDR3 length: 14 residues. CDR1 and CDR2 (germline): ENHRY, SYGVKD. V was trimmed by 7 bases and J by 1 base, leaving 13 bases between them. The CDR3 loop reads CAIKMGDKNTEAFF. For the CDR3, the DNA is TGTGCCATCAAGATGGGGGACAAGAACACTGAAGCTTTCTTT.